This TCR beta chain was recovered during a study of blood T cell repertoires in COVID-19. Clones were sequenced by immunoSEQ multiplex PCR, and TCRdb holds only the in-frame ones, with some missing. The repertoire holds approximately 280,000 clones, with 85% as singletons. The V gene's germline CDR1 is SGDLS and CDR2 YYNGEE. CDR3 length equals 15 residues. Trimming shortened V by 0 bases and J by 3 bases, and 13 bases separated the two germline ends. V gene TRBV9 combines with J gene TRBJ2-7, with a tentative D call TRBD2 (6 bases). This clonotype was sampled from a woman aged 45-59 years who had recovered from COVID-19. Material for sequencing was PBMCs or T cells enriched from blood (not recorded which). In DNA form, the CDR3 reads TGTGCCAGCAGCGTAGCTCCGGCCGGGGGCTACGAGCAGTACTTC. Residues: CASSVAPAGGYEQYF.